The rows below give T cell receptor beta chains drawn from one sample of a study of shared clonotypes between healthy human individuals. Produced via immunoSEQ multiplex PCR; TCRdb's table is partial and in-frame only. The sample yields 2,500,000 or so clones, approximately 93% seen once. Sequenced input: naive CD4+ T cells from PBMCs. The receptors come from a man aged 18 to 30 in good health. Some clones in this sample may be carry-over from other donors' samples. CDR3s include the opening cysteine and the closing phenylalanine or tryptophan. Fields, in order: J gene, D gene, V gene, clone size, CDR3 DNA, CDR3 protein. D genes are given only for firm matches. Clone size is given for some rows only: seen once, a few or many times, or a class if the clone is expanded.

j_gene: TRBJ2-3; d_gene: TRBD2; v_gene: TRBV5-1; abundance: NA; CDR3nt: TGCGCCAGCAGCAGGGGACTAGCGGACGCCGTAGTACCAACAGATACGCAGTATTTT; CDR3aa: CASSRGLADAVVPTDTQYF
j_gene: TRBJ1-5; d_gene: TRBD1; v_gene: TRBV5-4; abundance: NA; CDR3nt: TGTGCCAGCAGCTCGCCGCGGGGGGACGGGACAGGGGTCCAGCCCCAGCATTTT; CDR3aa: CASSSPRGDGTGVQPQHF
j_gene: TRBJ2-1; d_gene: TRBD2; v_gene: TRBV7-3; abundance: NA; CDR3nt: TGTGCCAGCAGCTTGCTAGCGGGAGTGAACTACAATGAGCAGTTCTTC; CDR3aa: CASSLLAGVNYNEQFF
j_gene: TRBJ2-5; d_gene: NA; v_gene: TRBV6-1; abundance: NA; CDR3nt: TGTGCCAGCAGCGCCGGGGTAAAAGAGACCCAGTACTTC; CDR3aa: CASSAGVKETQYF
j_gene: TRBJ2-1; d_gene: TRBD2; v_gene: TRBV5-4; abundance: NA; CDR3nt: TGTGCCAGCAGCCCAGGACTAGCGGGAGCCGGCGATGAGCAGTTCTTC; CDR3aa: CASSPGLAGAGDEQFF
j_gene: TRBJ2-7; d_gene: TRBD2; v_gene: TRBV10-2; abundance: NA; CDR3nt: TGCGCCAGCAGACAAGGGACTAGCGGTTACGAGCAGTACTTC; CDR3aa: CASRQGTSGYEQYF
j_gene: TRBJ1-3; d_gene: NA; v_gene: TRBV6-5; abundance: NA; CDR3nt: TGTGCCAGCAGTTACTCCGGGGCCGTCTCTGGAAACACCATATATTTT; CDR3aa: CASSYSGAVSGNTIYF
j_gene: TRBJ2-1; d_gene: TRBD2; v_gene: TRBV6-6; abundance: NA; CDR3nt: TGTGCCAGCAGTAGCATAGCGGGACGCTCCTACAATGAGCAGTTCTTC; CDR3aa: CASSSIAGRSYNEQFF
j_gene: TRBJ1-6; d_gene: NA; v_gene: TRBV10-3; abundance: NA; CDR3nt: TGTGCCATCAGTGAGTTTATCGGGACACCAAATTCACCCCTCCACTTT; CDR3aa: CAISEFIGTPNSPLHF
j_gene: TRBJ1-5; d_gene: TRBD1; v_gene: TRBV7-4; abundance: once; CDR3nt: TGTGCCAGCAGCTCGCACAGGGGAGGGGGCAATCAGCCCCAGCATTTT; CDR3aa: CASSSHRGGGNQPQHF
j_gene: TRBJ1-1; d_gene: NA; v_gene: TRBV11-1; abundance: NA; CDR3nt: TGTGCCAGCAGTTTTATGTGGGACACTGAAGCTTTCTTT; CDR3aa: CASSFMWDTEAFF
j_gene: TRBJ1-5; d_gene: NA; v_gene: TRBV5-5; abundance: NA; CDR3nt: TGTGCCAGCCCCGCCTCGGTCGAAAACAATCAGCCCCAGCATTTT; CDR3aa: CASPASVENNQPQHF
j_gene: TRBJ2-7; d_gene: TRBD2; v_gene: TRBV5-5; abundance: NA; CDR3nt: TGTGCCAGCAGCTTGTCCCTAGCGGGAGTCGAGCAGTACTTC; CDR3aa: CASSLSLAGVEQYF
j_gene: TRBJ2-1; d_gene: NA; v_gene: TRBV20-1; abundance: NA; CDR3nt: TGCAGTGCTAGGGGGGACAATGAGCAGTTCTTC; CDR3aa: CSARGDNEQFF
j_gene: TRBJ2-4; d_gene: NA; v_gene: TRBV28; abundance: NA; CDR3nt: TGTGCCAGCACCCCGGTTGGTCTAGCCAAAAACATTCAGTACTTC; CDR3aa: CASTPVGLAKNIQYF
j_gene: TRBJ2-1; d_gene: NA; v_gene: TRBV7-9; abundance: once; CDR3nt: TGTGCCAGCAGCCCGGACTATTACAATGAGCAGTTCTTC; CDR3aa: CASSPDYYNEQFF
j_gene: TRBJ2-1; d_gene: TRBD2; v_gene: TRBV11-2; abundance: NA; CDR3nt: TGTGCCAGCAGCTTGTTGACTAGCGGGAGTTCCAATGAGCAGTTCTTC; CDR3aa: CASSLLTSGSSNEQFF
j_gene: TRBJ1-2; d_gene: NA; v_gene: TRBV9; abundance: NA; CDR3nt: TGTGCCAGCAGCGTCGCAGGGTTACATGGCTACACCTTC; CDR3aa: CASSVAGLHGYTF
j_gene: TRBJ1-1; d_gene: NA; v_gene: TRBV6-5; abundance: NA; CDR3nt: TGTGCCAGCAGTTACTCGGGGTTAATGAACACTGAAGCTTTCTTT; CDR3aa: CASSYSGLMNTEAFF
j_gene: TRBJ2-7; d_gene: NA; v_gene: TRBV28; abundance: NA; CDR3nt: TGTGCCAGCAGTTTAGTCTCGAAGCAGTACTTC; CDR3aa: CASSLVSKQYF
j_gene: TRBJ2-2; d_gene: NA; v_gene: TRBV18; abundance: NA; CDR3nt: TGTGCCAGCTCCCCTAATGTATGGGACACCGGGGAGCTGTTTTTT; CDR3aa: CASSPNVWDTGELFF
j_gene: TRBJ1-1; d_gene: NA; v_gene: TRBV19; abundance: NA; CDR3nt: TGTGCCAGTAGTATAGATCGGATCAGGGGAGGCACTGAAGCTTTCTTT; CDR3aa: CASSIDRIRGGTEAFF
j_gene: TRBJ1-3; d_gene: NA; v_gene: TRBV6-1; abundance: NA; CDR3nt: TGTGCCAGCAGCCGACAGTCCTCTGGAAACACCATATATTTT; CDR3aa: CASSRQSSGNTIYF
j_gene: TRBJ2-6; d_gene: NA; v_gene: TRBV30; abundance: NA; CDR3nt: TGTGCCTGGAGTGTGGCTGGGGCCAACGTCCTGACTTTC; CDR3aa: CAWSVAGANVLTF
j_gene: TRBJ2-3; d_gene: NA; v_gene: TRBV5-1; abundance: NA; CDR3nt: TGCGCCAGCAGCTTGGTCGTCTCGACAGATACGCAGTATTTT; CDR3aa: CASSLVVSTDTQYF
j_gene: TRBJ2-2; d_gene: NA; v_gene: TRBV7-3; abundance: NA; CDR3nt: TGTGCCAGCAGCTTAAACGGGGGCGCGAACACCGGGGAGCTGTTTTTT; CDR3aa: CASSLNGGANTGELFF
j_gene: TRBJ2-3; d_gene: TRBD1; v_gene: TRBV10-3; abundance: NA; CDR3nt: TGTGCCATCAGATCCACGGATCCGGGACAGGGGGCAACAGATACGCAGTATTTT; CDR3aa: CAIRSTDPGQGATDTQYF
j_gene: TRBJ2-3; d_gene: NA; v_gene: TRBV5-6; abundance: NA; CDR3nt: TGTGCCAGCAGTCAAGTACAGAGGGGGGCAGATACGCAGTATTTT; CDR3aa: CASSQVQRGADTQYF
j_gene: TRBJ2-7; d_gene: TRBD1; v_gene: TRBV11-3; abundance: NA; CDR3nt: TGTGCCAGCAGCTCGCGGACAGGGGGCTACGAGCAGTACTTC; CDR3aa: CASSSRTGGYEQYF
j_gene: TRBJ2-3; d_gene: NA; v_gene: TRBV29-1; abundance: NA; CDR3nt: TGCAGCGTTGAAGATCCCCTTGGCTCCCTCGCTACAGATACGCAGTATTTT; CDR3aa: CSVEDPLGSLATDTQYF
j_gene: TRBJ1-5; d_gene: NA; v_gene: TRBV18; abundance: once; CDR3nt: TGTGCCAGCTCACCACAAGCGGGCCAATATAGCAATCAGCCCCAGCATTTT; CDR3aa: CASSPQAGQYSNQPQHF
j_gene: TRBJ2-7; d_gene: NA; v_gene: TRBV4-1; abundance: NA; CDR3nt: TGCGCCAGCAGCCCCGATGCCTTGACCACCTACGAGCAGTACTTC; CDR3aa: CASSPDALTTYEQYF